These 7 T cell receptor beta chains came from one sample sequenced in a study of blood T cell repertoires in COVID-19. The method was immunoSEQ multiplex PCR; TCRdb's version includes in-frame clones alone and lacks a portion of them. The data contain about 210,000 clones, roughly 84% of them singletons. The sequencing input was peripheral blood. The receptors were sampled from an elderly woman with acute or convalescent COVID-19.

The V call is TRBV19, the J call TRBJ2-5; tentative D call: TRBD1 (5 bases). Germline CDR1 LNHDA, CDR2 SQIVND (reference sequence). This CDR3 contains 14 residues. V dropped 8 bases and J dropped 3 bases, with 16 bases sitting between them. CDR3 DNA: TGTGCCAGTCGAACTGTTGGCAGGGAAGAGACCCAGTACTTC. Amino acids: CASRTVGREETQYF.

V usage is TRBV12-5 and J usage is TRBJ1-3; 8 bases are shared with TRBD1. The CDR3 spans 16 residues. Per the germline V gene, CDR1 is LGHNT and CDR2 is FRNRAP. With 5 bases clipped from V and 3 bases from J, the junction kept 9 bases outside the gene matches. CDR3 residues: CASGPDRVTGGNTIYF. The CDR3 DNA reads TGTGCTAGTGGTCCGGACAGGGTAACTGGTGGAAACACCATATATTTT.

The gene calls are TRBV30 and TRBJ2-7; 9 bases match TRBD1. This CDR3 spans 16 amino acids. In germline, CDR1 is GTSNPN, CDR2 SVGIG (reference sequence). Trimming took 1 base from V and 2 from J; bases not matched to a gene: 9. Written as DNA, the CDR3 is TGTGCCTGGAGTGCTATCAACAGGGGGCTGGCCTACGAGCAGTACTTC. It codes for CAWSAINRGLAYEQYF.

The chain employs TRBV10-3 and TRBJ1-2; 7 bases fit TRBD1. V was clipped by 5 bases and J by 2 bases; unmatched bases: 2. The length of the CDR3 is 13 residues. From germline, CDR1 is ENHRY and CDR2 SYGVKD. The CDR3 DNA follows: TGTGCCATCAGTACGACAGGGAACTATGGCTACACCTTC. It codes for CAISTTGNYGYTF.

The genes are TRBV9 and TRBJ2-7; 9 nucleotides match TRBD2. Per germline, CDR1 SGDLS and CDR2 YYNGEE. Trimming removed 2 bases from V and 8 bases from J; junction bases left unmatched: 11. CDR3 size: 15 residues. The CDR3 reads CASSVAPSGVTKQYF. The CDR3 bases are TGTGCCAGCAGCGTGGCGCCTAGCGGGGTAACTAAGCAGTACTTC.

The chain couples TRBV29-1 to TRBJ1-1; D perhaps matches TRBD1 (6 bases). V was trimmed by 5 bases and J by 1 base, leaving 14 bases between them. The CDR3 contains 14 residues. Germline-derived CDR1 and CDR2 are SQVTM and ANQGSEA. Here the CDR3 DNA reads TGCAGCGTTCGGGGGGCGTCAACGAACACTGAAGCTTTCTTT. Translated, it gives CSVRGASTNTEAFF. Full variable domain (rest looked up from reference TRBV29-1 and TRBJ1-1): SAVISQKPSRDICQRGTSLTIQCQVDSQVTMMFWYRQQPGQSLTLIATANQGSEATYESGFVIDKFPISRPNLTFSTLTVSNMSPEDSSIYLCSVRGASTNTEAFFGQGTRLTVV.

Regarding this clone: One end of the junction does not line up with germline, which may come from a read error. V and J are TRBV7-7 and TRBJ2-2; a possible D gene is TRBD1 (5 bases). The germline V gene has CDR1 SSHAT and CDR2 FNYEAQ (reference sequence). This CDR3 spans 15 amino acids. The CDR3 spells CASSLAGRATGELFF. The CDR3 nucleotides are TGTGCTAGCAGCTTGGCAGGGCGAGCCACCGGGGAGCTGTTTTTT.